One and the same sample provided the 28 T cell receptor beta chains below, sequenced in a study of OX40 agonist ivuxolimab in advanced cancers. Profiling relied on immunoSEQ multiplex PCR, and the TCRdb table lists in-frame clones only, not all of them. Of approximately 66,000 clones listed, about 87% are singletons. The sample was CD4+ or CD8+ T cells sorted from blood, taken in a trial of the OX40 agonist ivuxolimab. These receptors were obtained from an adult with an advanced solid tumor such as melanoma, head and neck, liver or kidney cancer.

This CDR3 is CASSQGAGDTEAFF. DNA for the CDR3: TGTGCCAGCAGTCAGGGGGCTGGGGACACTGAAGCTTTCTTT. The chain carries TRBV28 and TRBJ1-1; TRBD1 aligns across 8 bases. Trimming cost V 5 bases and J 3 bases; bases outside gene matches: 5. The CDR3 consists of 14 residues. CDR1 is MDHEN, CDR2 SYDVKM, per germline.

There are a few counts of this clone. The CDR3 here is CASSLMGDTYEQYF. The CDR3 bases are TGTGCCAGCAGCTTAATGGGGGATACCTACGAGCAGTACTTC. The chain employs TRBV7-9 and TRBJ2-7; either TRBD1 or TRBD2 may fit D (5 bases each). Germline lookup yields CDR1 SEHNR and CDR2 FQNEAQ (reference sequence). The CDR3 contains 14 residues. Trimming removed 2 bases at V and 2 bases at J, with 10 bases between. Using reference TRBV7-9 and TRBJ2-7 for the parts outside the CDR3, the full variable domain is DTGVSQNPRHKITKRGQNVTFRCDPISEHNRLYWYRQTLGQGPEFLTYFQNEAQLEKSRLLSDRFSAERPKGSFSTLEIQRTEQGDSAMYLCASSLMGDTYEQYFGPGTRLTVT.

Written as DNA, the CDR3 is TGTGCCACCAGCAGTCAATTCGGCGAGCAGTACTTC. It codes for CATSSQFGEQYF. The V and J genes are TRBV15 and TRBJ2-7, with D unresolved. The V end lost 3 bases, the J end lost 6 bases, and 9 bases lay between the germline ends. This CDR3 is 12 amino acids long. Germline assignment: CDR1 LNHNV and CDR2 YYDKDF (reference sequence).

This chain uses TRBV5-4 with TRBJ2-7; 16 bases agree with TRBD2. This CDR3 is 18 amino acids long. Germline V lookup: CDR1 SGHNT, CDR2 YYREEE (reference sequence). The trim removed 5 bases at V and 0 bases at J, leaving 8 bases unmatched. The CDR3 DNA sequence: TGTGCCAGCAGTTCTGGGACTAGCGGGGGGGCTAGCTCCTACGAGCAGTACTTC. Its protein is CASSSGTSGGASSYEQYF.

The CDR3 loop reads CASSQDGGGGLAAGRGTQYF. The DNA for the CDR3 is TGCGCCAGCAGCCAAGATGGAGGGGGGGGACTAGCGGCCGGTAGAGGGACCCAGTACTTC. The chain couples TRBV4-1 to TRBJ2-5, with 11 nucleotides matching TRBD2. J lost 7 bases, V lost 0 bases, and 19 bases had no gene match. The CDR3 loop spans 20 amino acids. Germline lookup yields CDR1 MGHRA and CDR2 YSYEKL.

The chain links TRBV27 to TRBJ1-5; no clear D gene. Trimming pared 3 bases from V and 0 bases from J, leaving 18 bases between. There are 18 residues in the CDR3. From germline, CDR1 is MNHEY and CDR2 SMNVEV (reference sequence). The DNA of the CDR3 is TGTGCCAGCAGTTTCCCTGAAACCGGGTCCTATAGCAATCAGCCCCAGCATTTT. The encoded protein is CASSFPETGSYSNQPQHF.

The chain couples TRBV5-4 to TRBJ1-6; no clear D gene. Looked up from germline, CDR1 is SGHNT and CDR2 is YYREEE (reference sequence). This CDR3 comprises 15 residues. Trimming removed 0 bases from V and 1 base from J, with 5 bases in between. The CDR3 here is CASSLGSSYNSPLHF. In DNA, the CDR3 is TGTGCCAGCAGCTTGGGGAGTTCCTATAATTCACCCCTCCACTTT.

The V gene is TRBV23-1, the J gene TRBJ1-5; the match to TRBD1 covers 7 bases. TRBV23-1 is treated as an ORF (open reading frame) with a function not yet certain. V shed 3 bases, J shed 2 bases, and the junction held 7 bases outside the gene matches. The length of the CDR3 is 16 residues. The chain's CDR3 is CASSHDRDRCNQPQHF. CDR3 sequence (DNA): TGCGCCAGCAGTCATGATCGGGACAGATGCAATCAGCCCCAGCATTTT.

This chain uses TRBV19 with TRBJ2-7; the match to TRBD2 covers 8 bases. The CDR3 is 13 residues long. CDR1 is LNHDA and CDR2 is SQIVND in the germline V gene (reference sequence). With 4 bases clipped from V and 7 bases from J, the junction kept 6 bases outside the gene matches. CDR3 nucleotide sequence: TGTGCCAGTAGTACTTCGGGGGGGCTTGAGCAGTACTTC. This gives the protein CASSTSGGLEQYF. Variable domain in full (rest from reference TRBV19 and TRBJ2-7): DGGITQSPKYLFRKEGQNVTLSCEQNLNHDAMYWYRQDPGQGLRLIYYSQIVNDFQKGDIAEGYSVSREKKESFPLTVTSAQKNPTAFYLCASSTSGGLEQYFGPGTRLTVT.

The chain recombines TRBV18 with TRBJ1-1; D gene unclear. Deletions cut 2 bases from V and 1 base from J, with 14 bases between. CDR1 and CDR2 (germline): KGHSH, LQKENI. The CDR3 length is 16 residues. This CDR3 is CASSPLGIAENTEAFF. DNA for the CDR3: TGTGCCAGCTCACCATTGGGGATAGCAGAGAACACTGAAGCTTTCTTT.

In DNA, the CDR3 is TGCGCCAGCAGCACTGACAGGTTGGGGGAGACCCAGTACTTC. It specifies CASSTDRLGETQYF. V is TRBV5-1 and J is TRBJ2-5; tentative D call: TRBD1 (6 bases). Trimming cost V 4 bases and J 5 bases, with 15 bases left between them. There are 14 residues in the CDR3. Germline V gene lookup returns CDR1 SGHRS and CDR2 YFSETQ.

CDR3 amino acids: CASSLNTGGAETQYF. The DNA of the CDR3 is TGCGCCAGCAGCTTGAACACAGGGGGCGCCGAGACCCAGTACTTC. The chain couples TRBV5-1 to TRBJ2-5, with 9 bases that match TRBD1. V gave up 1 base and J gave up 5 bases; unmatched junction bases: 6. The CDR3 contains 15 residues. Germline CDR1 reads SGHRS; CDR2 reads YFSETQ.

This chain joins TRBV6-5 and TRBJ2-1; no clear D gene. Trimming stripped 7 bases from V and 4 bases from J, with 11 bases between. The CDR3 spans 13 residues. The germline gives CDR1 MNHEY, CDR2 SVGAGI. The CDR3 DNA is TGTGCCAGCACCCCGGACGGATACAATGAGCAGTTCTTC. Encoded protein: CASTPDGYNEQFF.

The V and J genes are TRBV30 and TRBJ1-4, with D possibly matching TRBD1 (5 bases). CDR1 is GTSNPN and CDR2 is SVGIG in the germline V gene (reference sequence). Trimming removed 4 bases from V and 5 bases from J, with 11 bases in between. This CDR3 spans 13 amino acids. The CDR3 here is CAWNRDANEKLFF. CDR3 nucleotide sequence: TGTGCCTGGAACCGGGACGCCAATGAAAAACTGTTTTTT.

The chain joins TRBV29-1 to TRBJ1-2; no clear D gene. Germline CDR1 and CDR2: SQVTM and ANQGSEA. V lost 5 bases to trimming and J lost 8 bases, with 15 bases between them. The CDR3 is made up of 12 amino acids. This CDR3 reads CSVTFGGFGYTF. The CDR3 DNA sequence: TGCAGCGTTACCTTCGGAGGGTTCGGCTACACCTTC.

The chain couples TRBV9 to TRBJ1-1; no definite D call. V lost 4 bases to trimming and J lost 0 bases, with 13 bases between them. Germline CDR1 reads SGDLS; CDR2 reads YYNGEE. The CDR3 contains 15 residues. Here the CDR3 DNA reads TGTGCCAGCAGCTCAAGTGAGGGCATGAACACTGAAGCTTTCTTT. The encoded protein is CASSSSEGMNTEAFF.

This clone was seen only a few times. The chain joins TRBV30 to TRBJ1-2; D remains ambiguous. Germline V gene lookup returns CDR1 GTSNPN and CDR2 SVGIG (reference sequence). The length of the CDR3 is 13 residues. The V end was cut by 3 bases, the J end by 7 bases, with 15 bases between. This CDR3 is CAWRLESVGGYTF. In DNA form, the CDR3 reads TGTGCCTGGAGACTAGAATCCGTTGGTGGCTACACCTTC. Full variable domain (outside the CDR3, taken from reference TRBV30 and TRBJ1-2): SQTIHQWPATLVQPVGSPLSLECTVEGTSNPNLYWYRQAAGRGLQLLFYSVGIGQISSEVPQNLSASRPQDRQFILSSKKLLLSDSGFYLCAWRLESVGGYTFGSGTRLTVV.

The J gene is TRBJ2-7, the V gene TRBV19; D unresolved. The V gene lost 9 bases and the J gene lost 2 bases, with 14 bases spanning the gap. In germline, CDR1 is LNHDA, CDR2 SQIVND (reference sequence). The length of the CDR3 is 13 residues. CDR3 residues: CASQHVGTYEQYF. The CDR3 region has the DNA TGTGCCAGCCAACATGTGGGGACCTACGAGCAGTACTTC.

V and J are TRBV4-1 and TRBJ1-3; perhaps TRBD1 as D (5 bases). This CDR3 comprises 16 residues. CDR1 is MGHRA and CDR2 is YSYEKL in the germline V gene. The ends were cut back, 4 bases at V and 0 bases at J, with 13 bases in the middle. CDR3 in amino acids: CASSRDGTSSGNTIYF. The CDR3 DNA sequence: TGCGCCAGCAGCCGGGACGGCACGAGCTCTGGAAACACCATATATTTT.

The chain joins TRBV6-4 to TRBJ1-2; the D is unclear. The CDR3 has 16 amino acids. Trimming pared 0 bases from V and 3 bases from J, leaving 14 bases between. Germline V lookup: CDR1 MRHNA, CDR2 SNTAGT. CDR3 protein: CASSDSFPRLHYGYTF. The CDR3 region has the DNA TGTGCCAGCAGTGACTCGTTCCCGAGACTCCACTATGGCTACACCTTC.

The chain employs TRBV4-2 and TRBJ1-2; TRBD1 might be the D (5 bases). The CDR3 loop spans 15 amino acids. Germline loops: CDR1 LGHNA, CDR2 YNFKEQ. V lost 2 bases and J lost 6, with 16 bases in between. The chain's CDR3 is CASSQMGGTDNGYTF. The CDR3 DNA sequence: TGTGCCAGCAGCCAAATGGGGGGGACGGACAATGGCTACACCTTC.

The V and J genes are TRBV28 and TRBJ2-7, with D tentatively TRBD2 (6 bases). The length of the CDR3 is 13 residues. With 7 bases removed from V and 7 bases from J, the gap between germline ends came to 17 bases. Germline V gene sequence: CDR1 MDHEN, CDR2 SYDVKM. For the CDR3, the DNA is TGTGCCAGCACCCATGGGGGGTATCGGGAGCAGTACTTC. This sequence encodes CASTHGGYREQYF.

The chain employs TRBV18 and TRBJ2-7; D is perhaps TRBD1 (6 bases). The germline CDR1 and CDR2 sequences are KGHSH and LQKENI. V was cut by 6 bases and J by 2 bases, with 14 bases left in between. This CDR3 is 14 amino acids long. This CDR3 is CASSKDRTPYEQYF. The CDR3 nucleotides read TGTGCCAGCTCGAAGGACAGAACACCCTACGAGCAGTACTTC.

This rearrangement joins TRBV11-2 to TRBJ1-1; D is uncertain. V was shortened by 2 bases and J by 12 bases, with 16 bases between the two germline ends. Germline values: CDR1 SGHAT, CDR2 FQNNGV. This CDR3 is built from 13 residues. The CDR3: CASSLQTPLESFF. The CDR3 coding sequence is TGTGCCAGCAGCTTACAGACCCCCCTTGAGTCTTTCTTT.

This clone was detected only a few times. DNA of the CDR3: TGTGCCAGCTCACCACGGGATCCAGCGACCTACGGAAACACCATATATTTT. This codes for CASSPRDPATYGNTIYF. V usage is TRBV18 and J usage is TRBJ1-3; the D is unclear. V lost 1 base, J lost 4 bases, and 17 bases lay in between. Germline V gene lookup returns CDR1 KGHSH and CDR2 LQKENI. The CDR3 covers 17 residues.

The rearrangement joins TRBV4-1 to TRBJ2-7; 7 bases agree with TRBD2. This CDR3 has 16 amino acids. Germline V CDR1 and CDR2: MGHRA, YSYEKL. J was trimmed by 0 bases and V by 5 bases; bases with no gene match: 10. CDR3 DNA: TGCGCCAGCAGCGGCGAATCCCGGGGGGACTCCTACGAGCAGTACTTC. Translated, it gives CASSGESRGDSYEQYF.

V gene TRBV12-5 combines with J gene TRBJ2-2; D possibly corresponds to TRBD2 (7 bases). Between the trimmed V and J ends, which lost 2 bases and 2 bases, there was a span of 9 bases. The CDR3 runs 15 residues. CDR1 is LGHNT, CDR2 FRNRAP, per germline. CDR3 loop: CASGLRGGNTGELFF. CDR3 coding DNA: TGTGCTAGTGGTTTGAGGGGGGGAAACACCGGGGAGCTGTTTTTT.

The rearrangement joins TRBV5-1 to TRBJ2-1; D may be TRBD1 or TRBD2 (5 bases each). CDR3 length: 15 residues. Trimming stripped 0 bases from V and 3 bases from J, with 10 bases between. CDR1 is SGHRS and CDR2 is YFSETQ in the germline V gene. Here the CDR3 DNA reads TGCGCCAGCAGCTTGGAGGGGACGTACTACAATGAGCAGTTCTTC. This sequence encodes CASSLEGTYYNEQFF.